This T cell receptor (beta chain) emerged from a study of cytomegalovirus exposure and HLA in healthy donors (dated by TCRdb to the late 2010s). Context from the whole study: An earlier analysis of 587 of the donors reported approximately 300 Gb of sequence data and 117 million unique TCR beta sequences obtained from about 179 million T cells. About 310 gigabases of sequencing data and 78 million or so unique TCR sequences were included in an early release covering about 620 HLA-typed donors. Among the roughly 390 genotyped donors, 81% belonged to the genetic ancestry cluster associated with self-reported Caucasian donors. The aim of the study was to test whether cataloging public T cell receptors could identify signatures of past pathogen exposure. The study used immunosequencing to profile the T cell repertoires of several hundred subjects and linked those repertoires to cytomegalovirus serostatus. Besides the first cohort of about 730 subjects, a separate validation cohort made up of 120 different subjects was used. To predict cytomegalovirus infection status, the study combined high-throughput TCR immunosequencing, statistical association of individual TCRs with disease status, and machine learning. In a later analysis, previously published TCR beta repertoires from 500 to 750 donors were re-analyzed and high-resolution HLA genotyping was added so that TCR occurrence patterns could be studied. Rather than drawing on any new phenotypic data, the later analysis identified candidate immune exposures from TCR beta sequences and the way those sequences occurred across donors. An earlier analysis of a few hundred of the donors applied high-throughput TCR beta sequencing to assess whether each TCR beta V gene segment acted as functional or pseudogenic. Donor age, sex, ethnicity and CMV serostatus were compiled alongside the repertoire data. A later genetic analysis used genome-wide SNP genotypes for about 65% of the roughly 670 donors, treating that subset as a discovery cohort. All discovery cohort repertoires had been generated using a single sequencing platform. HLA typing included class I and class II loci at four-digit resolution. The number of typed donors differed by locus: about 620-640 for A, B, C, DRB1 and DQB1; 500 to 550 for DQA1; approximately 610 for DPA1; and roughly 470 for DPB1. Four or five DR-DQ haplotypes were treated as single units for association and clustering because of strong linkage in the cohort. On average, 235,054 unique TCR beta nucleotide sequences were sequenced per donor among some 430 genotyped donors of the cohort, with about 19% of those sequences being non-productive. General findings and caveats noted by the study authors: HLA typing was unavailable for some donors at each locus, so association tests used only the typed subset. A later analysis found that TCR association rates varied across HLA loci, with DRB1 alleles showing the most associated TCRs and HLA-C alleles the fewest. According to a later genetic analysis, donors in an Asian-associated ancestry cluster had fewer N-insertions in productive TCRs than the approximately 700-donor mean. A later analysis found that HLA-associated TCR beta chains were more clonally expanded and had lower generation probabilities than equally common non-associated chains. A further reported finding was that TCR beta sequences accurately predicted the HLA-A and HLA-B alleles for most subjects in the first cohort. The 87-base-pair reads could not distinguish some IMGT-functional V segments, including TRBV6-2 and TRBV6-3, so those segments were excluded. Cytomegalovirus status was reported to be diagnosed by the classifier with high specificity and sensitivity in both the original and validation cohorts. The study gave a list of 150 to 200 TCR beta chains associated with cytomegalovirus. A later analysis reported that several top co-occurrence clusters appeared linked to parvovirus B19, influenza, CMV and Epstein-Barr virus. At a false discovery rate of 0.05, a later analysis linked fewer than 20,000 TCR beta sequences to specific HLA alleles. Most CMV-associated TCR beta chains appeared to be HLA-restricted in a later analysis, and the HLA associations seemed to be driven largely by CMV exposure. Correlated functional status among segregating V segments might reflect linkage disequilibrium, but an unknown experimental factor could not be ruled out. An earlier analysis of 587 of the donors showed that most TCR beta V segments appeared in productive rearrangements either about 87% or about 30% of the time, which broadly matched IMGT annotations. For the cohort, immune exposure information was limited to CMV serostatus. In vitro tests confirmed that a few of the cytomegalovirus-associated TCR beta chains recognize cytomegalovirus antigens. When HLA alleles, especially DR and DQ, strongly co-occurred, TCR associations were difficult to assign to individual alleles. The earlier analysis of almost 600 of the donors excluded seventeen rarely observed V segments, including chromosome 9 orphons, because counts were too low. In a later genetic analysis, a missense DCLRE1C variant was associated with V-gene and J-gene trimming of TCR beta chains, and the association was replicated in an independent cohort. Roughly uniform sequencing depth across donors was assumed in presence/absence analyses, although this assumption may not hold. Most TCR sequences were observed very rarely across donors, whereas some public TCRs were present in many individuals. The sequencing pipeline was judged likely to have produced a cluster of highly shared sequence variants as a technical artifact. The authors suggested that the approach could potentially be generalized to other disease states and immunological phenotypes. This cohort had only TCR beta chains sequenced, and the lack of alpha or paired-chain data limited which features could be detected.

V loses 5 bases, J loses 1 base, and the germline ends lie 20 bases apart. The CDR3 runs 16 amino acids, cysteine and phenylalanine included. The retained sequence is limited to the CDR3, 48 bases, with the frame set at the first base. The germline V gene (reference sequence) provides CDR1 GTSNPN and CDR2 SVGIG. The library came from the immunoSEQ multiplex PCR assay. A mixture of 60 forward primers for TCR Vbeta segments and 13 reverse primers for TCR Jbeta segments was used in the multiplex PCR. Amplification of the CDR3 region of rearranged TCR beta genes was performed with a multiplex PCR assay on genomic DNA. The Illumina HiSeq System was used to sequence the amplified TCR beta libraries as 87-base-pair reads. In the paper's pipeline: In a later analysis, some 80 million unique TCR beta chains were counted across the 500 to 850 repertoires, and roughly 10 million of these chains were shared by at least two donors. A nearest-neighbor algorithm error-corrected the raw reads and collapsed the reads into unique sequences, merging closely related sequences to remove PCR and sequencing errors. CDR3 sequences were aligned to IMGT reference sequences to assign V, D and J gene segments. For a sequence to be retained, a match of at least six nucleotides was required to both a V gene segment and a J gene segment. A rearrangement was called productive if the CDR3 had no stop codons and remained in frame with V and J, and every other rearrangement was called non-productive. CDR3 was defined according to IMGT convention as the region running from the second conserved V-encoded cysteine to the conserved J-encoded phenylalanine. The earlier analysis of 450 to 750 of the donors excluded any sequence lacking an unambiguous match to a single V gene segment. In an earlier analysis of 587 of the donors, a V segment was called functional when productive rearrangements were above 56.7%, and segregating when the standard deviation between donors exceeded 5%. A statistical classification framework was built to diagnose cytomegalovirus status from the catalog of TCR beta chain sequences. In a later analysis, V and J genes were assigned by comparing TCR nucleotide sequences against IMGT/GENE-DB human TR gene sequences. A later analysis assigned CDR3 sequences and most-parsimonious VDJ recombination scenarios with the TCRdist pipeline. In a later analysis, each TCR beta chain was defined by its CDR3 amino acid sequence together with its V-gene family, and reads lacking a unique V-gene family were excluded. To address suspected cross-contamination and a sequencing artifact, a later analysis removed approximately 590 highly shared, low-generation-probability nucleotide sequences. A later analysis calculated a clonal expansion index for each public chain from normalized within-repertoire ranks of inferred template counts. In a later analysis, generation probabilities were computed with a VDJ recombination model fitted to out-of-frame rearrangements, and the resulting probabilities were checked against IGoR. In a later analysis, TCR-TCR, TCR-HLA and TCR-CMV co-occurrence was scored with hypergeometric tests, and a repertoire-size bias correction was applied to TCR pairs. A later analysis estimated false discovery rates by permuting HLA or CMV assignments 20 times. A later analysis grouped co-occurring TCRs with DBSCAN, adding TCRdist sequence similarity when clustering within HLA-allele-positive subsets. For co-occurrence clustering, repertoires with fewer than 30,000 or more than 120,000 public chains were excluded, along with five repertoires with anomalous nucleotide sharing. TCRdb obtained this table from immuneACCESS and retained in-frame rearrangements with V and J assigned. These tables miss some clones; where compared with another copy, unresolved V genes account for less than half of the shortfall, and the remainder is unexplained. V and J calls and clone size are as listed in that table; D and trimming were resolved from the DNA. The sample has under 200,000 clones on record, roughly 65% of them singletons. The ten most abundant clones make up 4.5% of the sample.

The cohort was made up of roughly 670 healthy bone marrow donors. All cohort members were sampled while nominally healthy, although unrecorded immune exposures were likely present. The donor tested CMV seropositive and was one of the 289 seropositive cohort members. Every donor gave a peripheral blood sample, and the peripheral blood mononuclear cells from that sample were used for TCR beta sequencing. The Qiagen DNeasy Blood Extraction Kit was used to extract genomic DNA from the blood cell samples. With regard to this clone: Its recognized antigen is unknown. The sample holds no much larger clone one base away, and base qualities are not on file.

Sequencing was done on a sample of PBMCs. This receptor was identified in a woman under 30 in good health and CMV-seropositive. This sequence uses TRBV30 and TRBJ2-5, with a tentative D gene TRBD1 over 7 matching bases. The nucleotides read TGTGCCTGGGGAGGGACAGCCTCACCAATCCAAGAGACCCAGTACTTC. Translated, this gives CAWGGTASPIQETQYF. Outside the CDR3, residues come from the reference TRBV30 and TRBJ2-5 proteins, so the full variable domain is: SQTIHQWPATLVQPVGSPLSLECTVEGTSNPNLYWYRQAAGRGLQLLFYSVGIGQISSEVPQNLSASRPQDRQFILSSKKLLLSDSGFYLCAWGGTASPIQETQYFGPGTRLLVL.